Shown below are 13 T cell receptor beta chains from a single sample sequenced in a study of blood T cells in healthy people across ages. Combining a sample-barcoded 5' primer with a J-beta primer mix, a second PCR ran for roughly 7 to 11 cycles. TCRdb re-derived calls from the 5' RACE reads in MiXCR, one entry per CDR3 protein. Of roughly 1,500,000 distinct CDR3 sequences listed, around 36% were seen once; the top ten hold around 10%. Source material: blood. These receptors all stem from a woman aged 25 to 39 in good health.

The V call is TRBV27, the J call TRBJ2-3; 12 bases align to TRBD2. Germline V gene data show CDR1 as MNHEY and CDR2 as SMNVEV (reference sequence). After removal of 7 bases from V and 10 bases from J, the junction contained 9 bases not matched to a gene. This CDR3 has 14 amino acids. CDR3 coding DNA: TGTGCCAGCAAAACTAGCGGGAGGTTTAGAGCGCAGTATTTT. Its protein product is CASKTSGRFRAQYF.

This sequence joins TRBV20-1 and TRBJ2-7; 12 nucleotides align to TRBD2. Germline V CDR1 and CDR2: DFQATT, SNEGSKA (reference sequence). The CDR3 consists of 17 residues. Trimming at V came to 2 bases and at J to 5 bases, leaving 13 bases not matched to a gene. Here the CDR3 reads CSARRQAGLAGSHEQYF. DNA for the CDR3: TGCAGTGCTAGACGCCAAGCCGGACTAGCGGGAAGCCACGAGCAGTACTTC.

This clonotype has only a few counts. J is TRBJ1-5 and V is TRBV6-2 or TRBV6-3, with unresolved D. The V gene lost 2 bases and the J gene lost 5 bases, with 7 bases spanning the gap. CDR3 size: 13 residues. Germline V gene lookup returns CDR1 MNHEY and CDR2 SVGEGT. The CDR3 spells CASSYPGYQPQHF. The CDR3 nucleotides read TGTGCCAGCAGTTACCCGGGGTATCAGCCCCAGCATTTT.

The chain uses TRBV7-2 and TRBJ1-5, with D possibly being TRBD1 (5 bases). The CDR3 runs 15 residues. Between the trimmed V and J ends, which lost 1 base and 4 bases, there was a span of 11 bases. The germline V gene encodes CDR1 SGHTA and CDR2 FQGNSA. The CDR3 loop is CASSLEGARNQPQHF. The CDR3 DNA sequence: TGTGCCAGCAGCTTAGAAGGGGCCAGAAATCAGCCCCAGCATTTT.

The gene calls are TRBV5-5 and TRBJ1-3, with TRBD1 identical over 7 bases. Germline-derived CDR1 and CDR2 are SGHKS and YYEKEE (reference sequence). The V gene end was trimmed by 1 base and the J gene end by 2 bases; junction bases not matched to a gene: 6. The CDR3 length is 16 residues. The CDR3: CASSLNNQGAGNTIYF. The CDR3 DNA reads TGTGCCAGCAGCTTGAACAACCAGGGGGCTGGAAACACCATATATTTT.

The chain uses TRBV27 and TRBJ2-3, with D possibly being TRBD1 (5 bases). The V end lost 6 bases, the J end lost 4 bases, and 11 bases lay between the germline ends. From germline, CDR1 is MNHEY and CDR2 SMNVEV (reference sequence). The CDR3 runs 13 residues. The CDR3 protein is CASRPWGSDTQYF. The CDR3 DNA follows: TGTGCCAGCAGACCTTGGGGCTCAGATACGCAGTATTTT.

This rearrangement joins TRBV15 to TRBJ2-7; TRBD2 is a possible D gene (6 bases). This CDR3 has 18 residues. V gave up 0 bases and J gave up 0 bases, with 18 bases separating them. Germline CDR1 LNHNV, CDR2 YYDKDF (reference sequence). The CDR3 is CATSRENIGPGGSYEQYF. CDR3 DNA sequence: TGTGCCACCAGCAGAGAAAATATTGGGCCCGGGGGCTCCTACGAGCAGTACTTC. The whole variable domain, remainder taken from reference TRBV15 and TRBJ2-7, is DAMVIQNPRYQVTQFGKPVTLSCSQTLNHNVMYWYQQKSSQAPKLLFHYYDKDFNNEADTPDNFQSRRPNTSFCFLDIRSPGLGDTAMYLCATSRENIGPGGSYEQYFGPGTRLTVT.

The chain carries TRBV5-1 and TRBJ2-5; D is ambiguous. Deletions cut 1 base from V and 0 bases from J, with 7 bases between. The germline gives CDR1 SGHRS, CDR2 YFSETQ. The CDR3 consists of 14 residues. The CDR3 sequence is CASSLKIHQETQYF. CDR3 sequence (DNA): TGCGCCAGCAGCTTGAAGATCCACCAAGAGACCCAGTACTTC.

This clonotype was seen only a few times. The V and J genes are TRBV20-1 and TRBJ2-1; D not certain. The germline CDR1 and CDR2 sequences are DFQATT and SNEGSKA (reference sequence). Deletions cut 6 bases from V and 2 bases from J, with 14 bases between. The CDR3 extends over 14 amino acids. The CDR3 protein is CSATLPGAYNEQFF. The CDR3 DNA follows: TGCAGTGCGACCCTACCTGGGGCCTACAATGAGCAGTTCTTC.

This clonotype has just a few counts. The CDR3 DNA sequence: TGTGCCAGCAGTTATGGGGGAGAAGTGTCCGAGCAGTACTTC. Its protein product is CASSYGGEVSEQYF. The V call is TRBV6-6, the J call TRBJ2-7; D may be TRBD1 or TRBD2 (5 bases each). V was trimmed by 3 bases and J by 6 bases, leaving 15 bases between them. The CDR3 is made up of 14 amino acids. The germline V gene has CDR1 MNHNY and CDR2 SVGAGI (reference sequence).

The CDR3 spells CASSATVSGYTF. For the CDR3, the DNA is TGTGCCAGCAGTGCGACAGTCTCTGGCTACACCTTC. The chain has TRBV2 and TRBJ1-2, with a tentative D call TRBD1 (5 bases). Germline V CDR1 and CDR2: SNHLY, FYNNEI. V shed 4 bases and J shed 7 bases, with 10 bases lying between them. CDR3 length: 12 amino acids.

The rearrangement links TRBV7-9 to TRBJ2-2; D not certain. Germline assignment: CDR1 SEHNR and CDR2 FQNEAQ (reference sequence). V was shortened by 5 bases and J by 7 bases, with 11 bases between the two germline ends. The CDR3 runs 13 residues. As DNA, the CDR3 is TGTGCCAGCAGCCCCGCGCTTGGCGGGGAGCTGTTTTTT. The encoded protein is CASSPALGGELFF.

This clonotype was recorded at least ten times. The CDR3 here is CASSYRDPFTDEQFF. The CDR3 nucleotides are TGTGCCAGCAGTTACCGGGACCCATTTACCGATGAGCAGTTCTTC. This chain joins TRBV6-6 and TRBJ2-1; the D gene could be TRBD1 or TRBD2 (5 bases each). The V gene lost 2 bases and the J gene lost 8 bases, with 16 bases spanning the gap. There are 15 residues in the CDR3. Germline CDR1 MNHNY, CDR2 SVGAGI (reference sequence).